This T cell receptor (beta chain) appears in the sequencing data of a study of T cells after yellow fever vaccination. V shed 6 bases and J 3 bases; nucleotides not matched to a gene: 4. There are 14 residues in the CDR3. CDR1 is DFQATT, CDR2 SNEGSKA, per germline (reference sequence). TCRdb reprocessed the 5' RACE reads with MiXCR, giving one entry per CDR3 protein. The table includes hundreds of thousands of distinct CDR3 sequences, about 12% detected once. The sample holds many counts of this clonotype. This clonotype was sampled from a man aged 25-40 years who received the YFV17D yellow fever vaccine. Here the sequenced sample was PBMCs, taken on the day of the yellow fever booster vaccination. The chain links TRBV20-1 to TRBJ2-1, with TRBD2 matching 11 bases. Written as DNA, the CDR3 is TGCAGTGCCGCGGGGACTAGCGGCTACAATGAGCAGTTCTTC. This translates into CSAAGTSGYNEQFF.